The next 20 T cell receptor beta chains were all read from a single sample in a study of T cells in Graves' hyperthyroidism and ophthalmopathy. RNA transcripts yielded amplified TCR beta CDR3 regions. The TCR CDR3 first-round RT-PCR relied on the HTBI primer set. One entry per CDR3 protein results from TCRdb running MiXCR on the multiplex PCR reads. The data show 490,000 or so distinct CDR3 sequences, roughly 21% seen once. The sample taken for sequencing was blood. These TCRs come from a man in his forties or fifties with Graves' ophthalmopathy.

On this clonotype itself: A much larger clone lies a single base off, so this may be a read error. The gene calls are TRBV6-1 and TRBJ2-1; D may match TRBD1 or TRBD2 (5 bases each). Trimming took off 3 bases at V and 7 bases at J, with 19 bases between the two ends. Germline-derived CDR1 and CDR2 are MNHNS and SASEGT. The CDR3 extends over 16 amino acids. The CDR3 bases are TGTGCCAGCAGTGACCGGAATTTGGGACGGGGAAATGAGCAGTTCTTC. Its protein is CASSDRNLGRGNEQFF.

The V and J genes are TRBV30 and TRBJ2-4, with 7 bases lining up with TRBD2. J lost 3 bases, V lost 3 bases, and 8 bases had no gene match. Germline values: CDR1 GTSNPN, CDR2 SVGIG (reference sequence). The CDR3 consists of 15 residues. The chain's CDR3 is CAWSLRGLVKNIQYF. Written as DNA, the CDR3 is TGTGCCTGGAGCCTACGCGGACTAGTCAAAAACATTCAGTACTTC.

This clonotype was found many times. This chain joins TRBV11-2 and TRBJ2-7; D unresolved. Germline assignment: CDR1 SGHAT and CDR2 FQNNGV. V dropped 5 bases and J dropped 1 base, with 9 bases sitting between them. This CDR3 has 13 amino acids. The CDR3 loop reads CASSAEFSYEQYF. CDR3 bases: TGTGCCAGCAGCGCGGAGTTTTCCTACGAGCAGTACTTC.

This clonotype was seen a handful of times. This chain uses TRBV9 with TRBJ2-1; D is unclear. This CDR3 region has 15 residues. Trimming removed 1 base at V and 3 bases at J, with 11 bases between. Germline loops: CDR1 SGDLS, CDR2 YYNGEE. The CDR3 is CASSVQEESYNEQFF. Here the CDR3 DNA reads TGTGCCAGCAGCGTACAAGAAGAAAGCTACAATGAGCAGTTCTTC.

The genes are TRBV4-1 and TRBJ2-7; 8 positions match TRBD2. The CDR3 has 14 amino acids. V was pared by 5 bases and J by 3 bases, with 6 bases of the junction left unmatched. Germline V lookup: CDR1 MGHRA, CDR2 YSYEKL. CDR3 in DNA: TGCGCCAGCAGCTCCACTAGCGGTCTCTACGAGCAGTACTTC. This translates into CASSSTSGLYEQYF.

The CDR3 DNA reads as TGTGCCAGCAGTTTTTTGCTAGCGGGAGGGCCGTACACCGGGGAGCTGTTTTTT. It specifies CASSFLLAGGPYTGELFF. The chain joins TRBV12-3 or TRBV12-4 to TRBJ2-2; 12 nucleotides agree with TRBD2. V was pared by 3 bases and J by 3 bases, with 8 bases of the junction left unmatched. CDR3 size: 18 residues.

This clonotype was found a few times. J is TRBJ2-3 and V is TRBV7-8; 8 bases are shared with TRBD2. The CDR3 totals 17 residues. Per the germline V gene, CDR1 is SGHVS and CDR2 is FQNEAQ. V trimming: 6 bases; J trimming: 5 bases; junction bases outside the gene matches: 16. The CDR3 spells CASSSITAGGRVDTQYF. The CDR3 DNA reads as TGTGCCAGCAGTTCGATTACTGCGGGGGGCCGGGTAGATACGCAGTATTTT.

Only a few counts were recorded for this clonotype. CDR3 nucleotides: TGTGCATCGGACAGGGGGACCGGGGAGCTGTTTTTT. This gives the protein CASDRGTGELFF. The chain recombines TRBV2 with TRBJ2-2, with 10 bases aligning to TRBD1. The CDR3 loop spans 12 amino acids. Germline V gene lookup returns CDR1 SNHLY and CDR2 FYNNEI.

This clonotype was found a few times. The CDR3 loop reads CASSYSGGSEAFF. Written as DNA, the CDR3 is TGTGCCAGCAGTTACTCGGGGGGGTCTGAAGCTTTCTTT. The chain employs TRBV6-5 and TRBJ1-1, with D perhaps TRBD1 (5 bases). Trimming took off 0 bases at V and 6 bases at J, with 8 bases between the two ends. Germline CDR1 is MNHEY and CDR2 is SVGAGI. This CDR3 comprises 13 residues.

This clonotype was found many times. The genes are TRBV6-1 and TRBJ2-7; 13 bases match TRBD2. The ends lost 6 bases at V and 6 bases at J; junction bases unmatched: 11. Germline V gives CDR1 MNHNS, CDR2 SASEGT. The CDR3 is made up of 16 amino acids. DNA for the CDR3: TGTGCCAGCAGAGAACAAGGGACTAGCGGGAAACGCGAGCAGTACTTC. Protein product: CASREQGTSGKREQYF.

The chain couples TRBV6-2 or TRBV6-3 to TRBJ1-4, with a weak D call TRBD1 (5 bases). Germline loops: CDR1 MNHEY, CDR2 SVGEGT. Deletions cut 2 bases from V and 4 bases from J, with 11 bases between. CDR3 length equals 15 residues. The CDR3, as DNA: TGTGCCAGCAGTTACCCGGGACGGTATAATGAAAAACTGTTTTTT. Translated, it gives CASSYPGRYNEKLFF.

The V and J genes are TRBV9 and TRBJ2-1; D perhaps matches TRBD2 (6 bases). Germline V gene lookup returns CDR1 SGDLS and CDR2 YYNGEE. This CDR3 has 15 amino acids. V lost 4 bases and J 9 bases, leaving 20 bases between the germline ends. CDR3 sequence reads: CASSPHLIAVFEQFF. As DNA, the CDR3 is TGTGCCAGCAGCCCCCACCTCATAGCGGTATTTGAGCAGTTCTTC. The complete variable domain, with remaining parts taken from reference TRBV9 and TRBJ2-1, reads DSGVTQTPKHLITATGQRVTLRCSPRSGDLSVYWYQQSLDQGLQFLIQYYNGEERAKGNILERFSAQQFPDLHSELNLSSLELGDSALYFCASSPHLIAVFEQFFGPGTRLTVL.

This clonotype has just a few counts. The V call is TRBV5-1, the J call TRBJ2-2; tentative D call: TRBD2 (5 bases). Trimming removed 0 bases from V and 2 bases from J, with 8 bases in between. CDR1 SGHRS and CDR2 YFSETQ come from the germline V gene. The CDR3 is made up of 15 amino acids. For the CDR3, the DNA is TGCGCCAGCAGCTTGGCTAGCCCCAACACCGGGGAGCTGTTTTTT. Protein product: CASSLASPNTGELFF.

This clonotype was counted between two and nine times. The chain combines TRBV7-9 with TRBJ2-4, with a weak D call TRBD2 (6 bases). The V end was cut by 4 bases, the J end by 5 bases, with 12 bases between. Looked up from germline, CDR1 is SEHNR and CDR2 is FQNEAQ (reference sequence). The CDR3 consists of 14 residues. The CDR3: CASSSTGTQNIQYF. The CDR3 region has the DNA TGTGCCAGCAGCTCTACGGGGACTCAAAACATTCAGTACTTC.

This clonotype occurred a few times. The J gene is TRBJ2-2, the V gene TRBV11-2, with D possibly called TRBD1 or TRBD2 (5 bases each). Germline-derived CDR1 and CDR2 are SGHAT and FQNNGV. V was trimmed by 3 bases and J by 9 bases, leaving 11 bases between them. This CDR3 has 13 amino acids. CDR3: CASSLARDRELFF. The CDR3 DNA sequence: TGTGCCAGCAGCTTGGCCCGGGACCGGGAGCTGTTTTTT.

This clonotype was recorded a few times. The chain uses TRBV5-1 and TRBJ2-1, with TRBD1 identical over 8 bases. This CDR3 contains 15 residues. The V segment lost 1 base and the J segment 6 bases; nucleotides outside the gene matches: 6. Germline-derived CDR1 and CDR2 are SGHRS and YFSETQ. CDR3 nucleotide sequence: TGCGCCAGCAGCTTGTTGGGACAGGACTTCAATGAGCAGTTCTTC. Amino acid sequence: CASSLLGQDFNEQFF.

This rearrangement joins TRBV29-1 to TRBJ1-1, with no clear D. The CDR3 has 10 amino acids. Germline V lookup: CDR1 SQVTM, CDR2 ANQGSEA. The V end lost 1 base, the J end lost 10 bases, and 7 bases lay between the germline ends. The CDR3 region is CSVEGPGAFF. CDR3 DNA: TGCAGCGTTGAAGGGCCGGGAGCTTTCTTT.

This clonotype was found many times. The chain carries TRBV11-2 and TRBJ2-1; 10 bases fit TRBD2. Germline values: CDR1 SGHAT, CDR2 FQNNGV. This CDR3 has 14 amino acids. The V gene end was trimmed by 8 bases and the J gene end by 3 bases; junction bases not matched to a gene: 4. CDR3: CASDSGGYYNEQFF. The CDR3 DNA is TGTGCCAGCGATAGCGGGGGGTACTACAATGAGCAGTTCTTC. Based on the CDR3 plus reference TRBV11-2 and TRBJ2-1, the full variable domain is EAGVAQSPRYKIIEKRQSVAFWCNPISGHATLYWYQQILGQGPKLLIQFQNNGVVDDSQLPKDRFSAERLKGVDSTLKIQPAKLEDSAVYLCASDSGGYYNEQFFGPGTRLTVL.

This clonotype occurred many times. V usage is TRBV9 and J usage is TRBJ1-1; no firm D call. The germline CDR1 and CDR2 sequences are SGDLS and YYNGEE. V was pared by 0 bases and J by 2 bases, with 8 bases between. This CDR3 has 14 amino acids. The CDR3 DNA follows: TGTGCCAGCAGCGTAGAGACAAGAAACACTGAAGCTTTCTTT. Its protein product is CASSVETRNTEAFF.

This chain uses TRBV14 with TRBJ1-6; D uncertain. V dropped 4 bases and J dropped 4 bases, with 11 bases sitting between them. CDR1 SGHDN and CDR2 FVKESK come from the germline V gene. The CDR3 runs 15 residues. The CDR3 sequence: CASSLISGYNSPLHF. Written as DNA, the CDR3 is TGTGCCAGCAGCCTCATCTCGGGGTATAATTCACCCCTCCACTTT.